This TCR beta chain was recorded in a study of blood T cell repertoires in COVID-19. This table comes from immunoSEQ multiplex PCR, and its TCRdb copy is limited to in-frame clones, with some not included. The profile covers roughly 150,000 clones, with roughly 88% appearing a single time and roughly 4.9% taken by the ten largest. Those enrolled, adults aged 18 to 89 years, came from under 25 US areas. Per the germline V gene, CDR1 is SGHTA and CDR2 is FQGNSA. The V gene end was trimmed by 2 bases and the J gene end by 4 bases; junction bases not matched to a gene: 8. This CDR3 spans 16 amino acids. J is TRBJ2-5 and V is TRBV7-2, with 9 bases fitting TRBD1. The TCR comes from a man between 70 and 80 years old who had been exposed to COVID-19. Material: PBMCs or T cells enriched from blood (not recorded which). This CDR3 is CASSLSYRGHRETQYF. CDR3 coding DNA: TGTGCCAGCAGCTTATCGTACAGGGGGCATCGAGAGACCCAGTACTTC.